The text below deals with one TCR beta chain. The record originates from a study of technical replicates of blood from several donors. The protocol was immunoSEQ multiplex PCR, while the TCRdb copy is restricted to in-frame clones and leaves out a portion. This sample has approximately 81,000 clones, with about 94% found just once. The V gene lost 3 bases and the J gene lost 2 bases, with 9 bases spanning the gap. Germline V gene data show CDR1 as SGHRS and CDR2 as YFSETQ. This CDR3 region has 13 residues. What was sequenced was T cells isolated from PBMCs. The rearrangement uses TRBV5-1 and TRBJ2-7; tentatively, D is TRBD1 (5 bases). The sequence came from a human donor in good health. In DNA, the CDR3 is TGCGCCAGCAGCTCAACAGGACCCTACGAGCAGTACTTC. This gives the protein CASSSTGPYEQYF.